The following is a T cell receptor (beta chain) sequence with its context. The PCR used 60 Vbeta and 13 Jbeta primers. Measured with immunoSEQ multiplex PCR; TCRdb has only the in-frame clones, and not every one. Altogether roughly 160,000 clones are present, roughly 84% being singletons, with the ten largest covering 1% to 1.5%. This sample was taken from a study of cytomegalovirus exposure and HLA in healthy donors. Germline V CDR1 and CDR2: LGHNA, YSLEER. CDR3 length: 16 amino acids. The V segment lost 1 base and the J segment 2 bases; nucleotides outside the gene matches: 2. Source material: PBMCs. The TCR comes from a boy between 2 and 10 years old in good health and CMV-seronegative. V and J are TRBV4-3 and TRBJ2-1; TRBD1 agrees at 10 bases. The CDR3 sequence: CASSQGTGGPYNEQFF. The CDR3 region has the DNA TGCGCCAGCAGCCAAGGGACAGGGGGACCCTACAATGAGCAGTTCTTC.